The next 24 T cell receptor beta chains were all read from a single sample in a study of beta chain features in type 1 diabetes. Study-level findings and limits: Type 1 diabetes patients had TCRB CDR3s that were shorter (moderately but significantly so) in all four CD4+ subsets.

Their cognate antigens are unknown. The authors reverse transcribed all of the isolated RNA, so sequencing captured expressed TCRB transcripts. Measured with immunoSEQ multiplex PCR; TCRdb has only the in-frame clones, and not every one. This sample has 500,000 to 850,000 clones, with over 13% found just once. Sequences were obtained from naive CD4+ T cells from blood. These receptors came from a man younger than 30 with type 1 diabetes.

This clone was counted at least ten times. The J gene is TRBJ1-2, the V gene TRBV28; possible D gene TRBD1, 5 bases. The germline V and J ends were trimmed by 8 bases and 2 bases, with 18 bases remaining between them. The length of the CDR3 is 15 residues. Germline-derived CDR1 and CDR2 are MDHEN and SYDVKM. CDR3 sequence reads: CASEGEGLPNYGYTF. In nucleotides, the CDR3 is TGTGCCAGCGAAGGGGAGGGACTCCCCAACTATGGCTACACCTTC.

This clone was found a few times. The rearrangement uses TRBV4-1 and TRBJ2-3, with TRBD2 identical over 8 bases. Looked up from germline, CDR1 is MGHRA and CDR2 is YSYEKL. There are 16 residues in the CDR3. Losses at the gene ends were 4 bases for V and 4 bases for J; bases not matched to a gene: 10. The CDR3 is CASSRIRAGEADTQYF. The CDR3 DNA reads as TGCGCCAGCAGCCGGATCAGAGCGGGAGAGGCAGATACGCAGTATTTT.

The V call is TRBV29-1, the J call TRBJ1-1; D is uncertain. V was shortened by 3 bases and J by 0 bases, with 8 bases between the two germline ends. Germline loops: CDR1 SQVTM, CDR2 ANQGSEA. The CDR3 consists of 13 residues. The CDR3: CSVEENMNTEAFF. Here the CDR3 DNA reads TGCAGCGTTGAGGAGAACATGAACACTGAAGCTTTCTTT.

Details on this clone: This specimen includes other DNA sequences encoding the same CDR3. This chain links TRBV29-1 with TRBJ1-1, with D tentatively TRBD1 (6 bases). This CDR3 has 13 residues. V gave up 4 bases and J gave up 4 bases, with 13 bases separating them. The germline gives CDR1 SQVTM, CDR2 ANQGSEA. The CDR3 region is CSVGDGGGTEAFF. CDR3 DNA sequence: TGCAGCGTTGGGGACGGGGGCGGCACTGAAGCTTTCTTT.

This clone was detected only a few times. The J gene is TRBJ2-2, the V gene TRBV18; maybe TRBD2 (5 bases). V lost 2 bases and J 6 bases, leaving 16 bases between the germline ends. The CDR3 spans 16 residues. The germline V gene encodes CDR1 KGHSH and CDR2 LQKENI. The CDR3 is CASSPVRGMVAGELFF. In nucleotides, the CDR3 is TGTGCCAGCTCACCAGTGCGAGGGATGGTCGCCGGGGAGCTGTTTTTT.

This clone was counted between two and nine times. The chain carries TRBV7-9 and TRBJ2-5, with a tentative D call TRBD1 (6 bases). CDR3 length: 15 residues. Trimming pared 5 bases from V and 1 base from J, leaving 14 bases between. Germline V CDR1 and CDR2: SEHNR, FQNEAQ (reference sequence). This chain's CDR3 is CASSPSRGGQETQYF. CDR3 coding DNA: TGTGCCAGCAGCCCTAGCAGGGGCGGCCAAGAGACCCAGTACTTC.

Only a few counts were recorded for this clone. This chain connects TRBV21-1 to TRBJ2-1; TRBD1 is taken as the D call from the table, unchecked against the DNA. TRBV21-1 is annotated as a pseudogene. This CDR3 is 13 amino acids long. CDR3 bases: TGTGCCAGCAGCAAACGGACAGACAATGAGCAGTTCTTC. It translates to CASSKRTDNEQFF.

This sequence joins TRBV29-1 and TRBJ1-2; 7 bases are shared with TRBD1. Per germline, CDR1 SQVTM and CDR2 ANQGSEA. V lost 6 bases, J lost 8 bases, and 3 bases stayed unmatched. The CDR3 contains 10 residues. The CDR3, as DNA: TGCAGCGTCACAGGGGAGGGCTACACCTTC. It encodes CSVTGEGYTF.

This clone has a handful of counts. The chain joins TRBV4-1 to TRBJ1-1; D gene uncertain. The CDR3 totals 15 residues. V lost 2 bases to trimming and J lost 1 base, with 11 bases between them. Germline V gene sequence: CDR1 MGHRA, CDR2 YSYEKL. This CDR3 reads CASSQIGPKNTEAFF. CDR3 DNA sequence: TGCGCCAGCAGCCAAATAGGACCGAAGAACACTGAAGCTTTCTTT.

The table lists this clone with a few counts. At the DNA level, this CDR3 is encoded by other sequences in the same sample as well. V is TRBV5-1 and J is TRBJ2-5; D unclear. The CDR3 is 12 residues long. Germline V gene lookup returns CDR1 SGHRS and CDR2 YFSETQ. Trimming stripped 1 base from V and 4 bases from J, with 5 bases between. The CDR3 spells CASSLSGETQYF. CDR3 bases: TGCGCCAGCAGCTTGAGTGGAGAGACCCAGTACTTC.

J is TRBJ2-1 and V is TRBV4-3, with D perhaps matching TRBD2 (7 bases). Trimming took 0 bases from V and 4 from J, leaving 16 bases between them. CDR3 length: 17 amino acids. Germline lookup yields CDR1 LGHNA and CDR2 YSLEER. The CDR3 region has the DNA TGCGCCAGCAGCCAAGATCTAGGCGGGGGCCTTTACAATGAGCAGTTCTTC. Residues: CASSQDLGGGLYNEQFF.

CDR3 sequence: CASSIQNTGELFF. Here the CDR3 DNA reads TGTGCCAGTAGTATCCAGAACACCGGGGAGCTGTTTTTT. J is TRBJ2-2 and V is TRBV19; D is unresolved. Between the trimmed V and J ends, which lost 3 bases and 1 base, there was a span of 3 bases. This CDR3 has 13 amino acids. Germline V gene sequence: CDR1 LNHDA, CDR2 SQIVND (reference sequence).

This clone appeared a few times. The V and J genes are TRBV28 and TRBJ1-1; D gene uncertain. Trimming shortened V by 8 bases and J by 0 bases, and 7 bases separated the two germline ends. This CDR3 has 12 amino acids. CDR1 and CDR2 (germline): MDHEN, SYDVKM. CDR3 DNA sequence: TGTGCCAGCGGACGGATGAACACTGAAGCTTTCTTT. Translated: CASGRMNTEAFF.

This clone turned up a few times. CDR3 sequence reads: CASSRLGFLSGANVLTF. DNA for the CDR3: TGTGCCAGCAGCCGATTAGGGTTTCTCTCTGGGGCCAACGTCCTGACTTTC. The chain employs TRBV5-4 and TRBJ2-6, with D unresolved. Germline lookup yields CDR1 SGHNT and CDR2 YYREEE (reference sequence). The CDR3 consists of 17 residues. V lost 4 bases and J lost 0, with 14 bases in between.

The rearrangement links TRBV5-4 to TRBJ2-1; D not resolved. This CDR3 contains 15 residues. V lost 0 bases to trimming and J lost 0 bases, with 7 bases between them. Germline CDR1 SGHNT, CDR2 YYREEE (reference sequence). In DNA form, the CDR3 reads TGTGCCAGCAGCTTGGTGGGCAGCTCCTACAATGAGCAGTTCTTC. It codes for CASSLVGSSYNEQFF.

This chain connects TRBV30 to TRBJ2-7, with TRBD1 as a possible D gene (5 bases). Deletions cut 5 bases from V and 6 bases from J, with 14 bases between. Germline V gives CDR1 GTSNPN, CDR2 SVGIG (reference sequence). The CDR3 totals 12 residues. The CDR3 bases are TGTGCCTGGGTAGGGGTCTTCAGCGAGCAGTACTTC. Amino acid sequence: CAWVGVFSEQYF.

CDR3 DNA: TGCAGCGTTTTCGAGGGAAGCTACGAGCAGTACTTC. Protein sequence: CSVFEGSYEQYF. The chain employs TRBV29-1 and TRBJ2-7; D perhaps matches TRBD2 (5 bases). The CDR3 has 12 amino acids. Germline V gene lookup returns CDR1 SQVTM and CDR2 ANQGSEA. V gave up 5 bases and J gave up 3 bases, with 11 bases separating them.

The chain couples TRBV30 to TRBJ2-6; 11 positions match TRBD1. The CDR3 is 15 amino acids. Per germline, CDR1 GTSNPN and CDR2 SVGIG (reference sequence). V gave up 7 bases and J gave up 1 base; unmatched junction bases: 3. The DNA for the CDR3 is TGTGCCTTCGGACAGGGGGCTTCTGGGGCCAACGTCCTGACTTTC. Protein product: CAFGQGASGANVLTF.

V gene TRBV5-1 combines with J gene TRBJ2-7, with D tentatively TRBD1 (5 bases). From germline, CDR1 is SGHRS and CDR2 YFSETQ. The CDR3 spans 14 residues. The V and J ends lost 4 bases and 5 bases respectively, with 16 bases between them. The CDR3 reads CASSPVGQGHEQYF. The CDR3 nucleotides read TGCGCCAGCAGCCCAGTCGGCCAGGGCCACGAGCAGTACTTC.

This sequence joins TRBV15 and TRBJ2-5; D gene ambiguous. V was clipped by 2 bases and J by 3 bases, with 4 bases between them. The CDR3 length is 12 residues. From germline, CDR1 is LNHNV and CDR2 YYDKDF (reference sequence). This chain's CDR3 is CATSRPKETQYF. The CDR3 nucleotides are TGTGCCACCAGCAGACCCAAAGAGACCCAGTACTTC. The full variable domain, in which reference TRBV15 and TRBJ2-5 provide the parts outside the CDR3, is DAMVIQNPRYQVTQFGKPVTLSCSQTLNHNVMYWYQQKSSQAPKLLFHYYDKDFNNEADTPDNFQSRRPNTSFCFLDIRSPGLGDTAMYLCATSRPKETQYFGPGTRLLVL.

The V call is TRBV7-9, the J call TRBJ1-5, with 9 bases lining up with TRBD1. Trimming removed 6 bases from V and 1 base from J; junction bases left unmatched: 10. This CDR3 comprises 17 residues. Germline V lookup: CDR1 SEHNR, CDR2 FQNEAQ (reference sequence). CDR3: CASSSFRDRASNQPQHF. DNA of the CDR3: TGTGCCAGCAGTTCGTTCCGGGACAGGGCCAGCAATCAGCCCCAGCATTTT.

V gene TRBV7-9 combines with J gene TRBJ1-6; D is ambiguous. CDR3 length: 15 residues. Germline CDR1 reads SEHNR; CDR2 reads FQNEAQ (reference sequence). Trimming cost V 3 bases and J 8 bases, with 14 bases left between them. CDR3 DNA sequence: TGTGCCAGCAGCTTCGGACGGGTTACCGATTCACCCCTCCACTTT. It specifies CASSFGRVTDSPLHF.

V and J are TRBV25-1 and TRBJ1-2, with 9 positions matching TRBD1. The germline V gene has CDR1 MGHDK and CDR2 SYGVNS. Trimming at V came to 4 bases and at J to 6 bases, leaving 6 bases not matched to a gene. This CDR3 region has 14 residues. The CDR3 sequence is CASSVQGAINGYTF. CDR3 coding DNA: TGTGCCAGCAGTGTACAGGGGGCAATTAATGGCTACACCTTC.

The chain uses TRBV28 and TRBJ2-5; D gene unclear. The CDR3 is 13 residues long. The germline V and J ends were trimmed by 2 bases and 2 bases, with 6 bases remaining between them. Germline V lookup: CDR1 MDHEN, CDR2 SYDVKM. In DNA form, the CDR3 reads TGTGCCAGCAGTTTACAGCCTCAAGAGACCCAGTACTTC. Encoded protein: CASSLQPQETQYF.